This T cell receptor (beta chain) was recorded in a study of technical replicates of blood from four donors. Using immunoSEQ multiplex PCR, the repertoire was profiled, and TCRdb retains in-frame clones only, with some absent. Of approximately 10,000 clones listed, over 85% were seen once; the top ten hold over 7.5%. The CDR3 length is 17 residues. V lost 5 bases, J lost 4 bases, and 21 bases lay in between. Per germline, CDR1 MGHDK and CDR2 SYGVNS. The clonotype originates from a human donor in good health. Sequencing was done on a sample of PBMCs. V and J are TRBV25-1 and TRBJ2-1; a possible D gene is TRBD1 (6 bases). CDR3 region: CASSIRKGPGEYNEQFF. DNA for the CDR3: TGTGCCAGCAGTATACGTAAGGGGCCAGGGGAGTACAATGAGCAGTTCTTC. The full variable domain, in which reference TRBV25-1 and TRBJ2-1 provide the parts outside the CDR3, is EADIYQTPRYLVIGTGKKITLECSQTMGHDKMYWYQQDPGMELHLIHYSYGVNSTEKGDLSSESTVSRIRTEHFPLTLESARPSHTSQYLCASSIRKGPGEYNEQFFGPGTRLTVL.